This TCR beta chain was documented in a study of blood T cell repertoires in COVID-19. How the authors handled the data: Amplification with reference gene primers provided the estimates of nucleated cell counts. Using immunoSEQ multiplex PCR, the repertoire was profiled, and TCRdb retains in-frame clones only, with some absent. That table furnishes V, J and clone size, whereas the DNA furnished D and trimming. Of approximately 200,000 clones listed, less than 90% are singletons. Recruits, aged roughly 18 to 90 years, lived in 25 or so US areas. People in the exposed group encountered a COVID-19 case within 2 weeks before entering the study. Germline lookup yields CDR1 KGHSH and CDR2 LQKENI. V lost 4 bases and J lost 4, with 13 bases in between. The length of the CDR3 is 15 residues.

This TCR was sampled from a woman in her twenties or thirties who had been exposed to COVID-19. Sequenced material: PBMCs or T cells enriched from blood (not recorded which). V gene TRBV18 combines with J gene TRBJ2-2, with TRBD2 as a possible D gene (6 bases). This chain's CDR3 is CASSLPGAGTGELFF. In DNA, the CDR3 is TGTGCCAGCTCACTCCCCGGAGCGGGCACCGGGGAGCTGTTTTTT.